The 6 T cell receptor beta chains reported below all come from one sample, sequenced in a study of blood T cell repertoires in COVID-19. Libraries were prepared by immunoSEQ multiplex PCR; TCRdb keeps only in-frame clonotypes and omits some of them. Of approximately 350,000 clones detected, more than 70% appear once; the ten largest clones hold roughly 1.2%. Material: peripheral blood. The source of these receptors is a man between 35 and 55 years old with acute or convalescent COVID-19.

The chain carries TRBV29-1 and TRBJ1-1, with TRBD1 matching over 7 bases. With V trimmed by 3 bases and J by 10 bases, 11 bases remained unmatched. Germline CDR1 is SQVTM and CDR2 is ANQGSEA. The CDR3 has 13 residues. The CDR3 spells CSVEVVDRVAAFF. The CDR3 DNA reads as TGCAGCGTTGAGGTGGTCGACAGGGTTGCAGCTTTCTTT.

This clone was counted once. The chain couples TRBV19 to TRBJ1-5; perhaps TRBD1 as D (5 bases). CDR3 length: 14 residues. Germline CDR1 reads LNHDA; CDR2 reads SQIVND (reference sequence). Trimming took off 5 bases at V and 6 bases at J, with 14 bases between the two ends. CDR3 sequence: CASSDRREGQPQHF. The DNA of the CDR3 is TGTGCCAGTAGTGACCGCAGGGAGGGTCAGCCCCAGCATTTT.

The chain has TRBV5-1 and TRBJ2-1; a weak D match, TRBD1 (6 bases). Trimming left V 4 bases short and J 0 bases short, with 11 bases between. Germline V lookup: CDR1 SGHRS, CDR2 YFSETQ. This CDR3 contains 15 residues. This CDR3 reads CASSIQGDSYNEQFF. The CDR3 nucleotides read TGCGCCAGCAGCATACAGGGAGACTCCTACAATGAGCAGTTCTTC.

This sequence joins TRBV15 and TRBJ2-5; the D gene is possibly TRBD1 (8 bases). V shed 5 bases and J shed 4 bases, with 20 bases lying between them. The CDR3 has 16 residues. Germline V gives CDR1 LNHNV, CDR2 YYDKDF (reference sequence). The CDR3 reads CATSWGGTGPVETQYF. DNA for the CDR3: TGTGCCACCAGCTGGGGAGGGACAGGCCCTGTAGAGACCCAGTACTTC.

The V and J genes are TRBV25-1 and TRBJ1-1; 12 bases fit TRBD1. V trimming: 3 bases; J trimming: 10 bases; junction bases outside the gene matches: 6. CDR1 and CDR2 from the germline V gene are MGHDK and SYGVNS. CDR3 length equals 14 residues. The CDR3 loop is CASSDPLGQGAAFF. CDR3 DNA: TGTGCCAGCAGTGATCCTCTGGGACAGGGGGCAGCTTTCTTT.

This clone was observed a single time. This chain connects TRBV28 to TRBJ2-2; D remains unclear. There are 15 residues in the CDR3. Germline assignment: CDR1 MDHEN and CDR2 SYDVKM. V was cut by 6 bases and J by 3 bases, with 14 bases left in between. This chain's CDR3 is CASRSGPIHTGELFF. CDR3 coding DNA: TGTGCCAGCAGATCAGGCCCCATCCACACCGGGGAGCTGTTTTTT.